A single sample gave rise to the 14 T cell receptor beta chains below, sequenced in a study of blood T cell repertoires in COVID-19. Sequenced by immunoSEQ multiplex PCR; TCRdb stores in-frame clones only, minus some. The data contain roughly 19,000 clones, roughly 86% of them singletons. The sequenced sample was peripheral blood. The receptors derive from a human donor in a cohort sampled during active COVID-19.

The V call is TRBV5-1, the J call TRBJ1-4; 8 bases align to TRBD1. The germline gives CDR1 SGHRS, CDR2 YFSETQ. Trimming at V came to 3 bases and at J to 8 bases, leaving 6 bases not matched to a gene. The CDR3 has 14 residues. This CDR3 is CASSYGQGLEKLFF. The CDR3 nucleotides read TGCGCCAGCAGCTATGGACAGGGTTTGGAAAAACTGTTTTTT. Full variable domain (outside the CDR3, taken from reference TRBV5-1 and TRBJ1-4): KAGVTQTPRYLIKTRGQQVTLSCSPISGHRSVSWYQQTPGQGLQFLFEYFSETQRNKGNFPGRFSGRQFSNSRSEMNVSTLELGDSALYLCASSYGQGLEKLFFGSGTQLSVL.

This sequence joins TRBV19 and TRBJ1-5, with D perhaps TRBD1 (6 bases). CDR3 size: 15 residues. Trimming left V 4 bases short and J 4 bases short, with 14 bases between. CDR1 and CDR2 from the germline V gene are LNHDA and SQIVND (reference sequence). Written as DNA, the CDR3 is TGTGCCAGTAGTACGACGACAGGTTTGAATCAGCCCCAGCATTTT. Amino acids: CASSTTTGLNQPQHF.

The chain couples TRBV10-3 to TRBJ1-1; the match to TRBD1 covers 9 bases. CDR3 length: 15 amino acids. The V segment lost 6 bases and the J segment 5 bases; nucleotides outside the gene matches: 10. Germline CDR1 is ENHRY and CDR2 is SYGVKD. The CDR3 loop is CAIRGQGGDGTEAFF. Here the CDR3 DNA reads TGTGCCATCAGGGGACAGGGTGGGGATGGAACTGAAGCTTTCTTT.

This rearrangement joins TRBV6-5 to TRBJ1-4; a weak D match, TRBD1 (5 bases). The CDR3 extends over 12 amino acids. The germline V gene has CDR1 MNHEY and CDR2 SVGAGI. V shed 4 bases and J shed 8 bases, with 8 bases lying between them. This CDR3 reads CASSSGKEKLFF. CDR3 sequence (DNA): TGTGCCAGCAGTTCAGGGAAAGAAAAACTGTTTTTT.

This chain connects TRBV2 to TRBJ1-5; the D is unclear. CDR1 is SNHLY, CDR2 FYNNEI, per germline. CDR3 size: 14 residues. V lost 4 bases, J lost 4 bases, and 11 bases lay in between. The CDR3 reads CASSGGPGNQPQHF. The CDR3 DNA reads TGTGCCAGCAGTGGAGGGCCTGGTAATCAGCCCCAGCATTTT.

The chain recombines TRBV10-3 with TRBJ2-3, with a weak D call TRBD1 (6 bases). The CDR3 is 14 amino acids. CDR1 ENHRY and CDR2 SYGVKD come from the germline V gene. Trimming removed 5 bases from V and 1 base from J, with 10 bases in between. The DNA for the CDR3 is TGTGCCATCAGTCCAGGGGCCCGCACAGATACGCAGTATTTT. It is translated as CAISPGARTDTQYF.

The chain employs TRBV6-1 and TRBJ1-2; no clear D gene. The V end was cut by 0 bases, the J end by 4 bases, with 12 bases between. From germline, CDR1 is MNHNS and CDR2 SASEGT. The CDR3 extends over 15 amino acids. The CDR3 DNA follows: TGTGCCAGCAGTGAAGCGGGGAGCTTTGCCTATGGCTACACCTTC. Its translation: CASSEAGSFAYGYTF.

V and J are TRBV5-6 and TRBJ1-2; D unclear. The ends were cut back, 4 bases at V and 4 bases at J, with 11 bases in the middle. CDR1 SGHDT and CDR2 YYEEEE come from the germline V gene. This CDR3 contains 13 residues. CDR3 in DNA: TGTGCCAGCAGCCCTGGTCTAGCCTATGGCTACACCTTC. This sequence encodes CASSPGLAYGYTF.

The chain links TRBV27 to TRBJ2-7, with D maybe TRBD1 (5 bases). The germline gives CDR1 MNHEY, CDR2 SMNVEV (reference sequence). The V and J ends lost 5 bases and 3 bases respectively, with 14 bases between them. This CDR3 has 14 amino acids. The CDR3 DNA is TGTGCCAGCAGTCCGACAGTCCCCAGCTACGAGCAGTACTTC. Translated: CASSPTVPSYEQYF.

This clone was detected a few times. V usage is TRBV18 and J usage is TRBJ1-2; no definite D call. Trimming cost V 2 bases and J 3 bases, with 10 bases left between them. Germline CDR1 and CDR2: KGHSH and LQKENI. The CDR3 is 14 amino acids. CDR3 nucleotide sequence: TGTGCCAGCTCACCAATAACAGCCGACTATGGCTACACCTTC. Translation: CASSPITADYGYTF.

V gene TRBV29-1 combines with J gene TRBJ2-5; possible D gene TRBD2, 6 bases. Germline CDR1 and CDR2: SQVTM and ANQGSEA. The CDR3 runs to 15 residues. The V end was cut by 5 bases, the J end by 3 bases, with 19 bases between. CDR3 amino acids: CSVLSGGRREETQYF. DNA of the CDR3: TGCAGCGTTCTGAGTGGGGGGAGAAGGGAAGAGACCCAGTACTTC.

The chain joins TRBV30 to TRBJ2-3; TRBD1 aligns across 9 bases. The CDR3 runs to 15 residues. The junction had 3 bases not matched to a gene; V was cut back by 2 bases and J by 0 bases. Germline values: CDR1 GTSNPN, CDR2 SVGIG (reference sequence). CDR3 in amino acids: CAWSRTGASTDTQYF. DNA for the CDR3: TGTGCCTGGAGTAGGACAGGGGCGAGCACAGATACGCAGTATTTT.

The CDR3 DNA sequence: TGTGCCAGCAGCTTCCGGTCCGGGAAGCAGCCCCAGCATTTT. It yields the protein CASSFRSGKQPQHF. V and J are TRBV21-1 and TRBJ1-5. TRBV21-1 is noted as a pseudogene. The CDR3 covers 14 residues.

V usage is TRBV7-8 and J usage is TRBJ1-1; D unclear. CDR3 length: 11 residues. V gave up 5 bases and J gave up 8 bases, with 9 bases separating them. Germline CDR1 is SGHVS and CDR2 is FQNEAQ. The CDR3: CASSRGREAFF. DNA for the CDR3: TGTGCCAGCAGCCGAGGGAGAGAAGCTTTCTTT.